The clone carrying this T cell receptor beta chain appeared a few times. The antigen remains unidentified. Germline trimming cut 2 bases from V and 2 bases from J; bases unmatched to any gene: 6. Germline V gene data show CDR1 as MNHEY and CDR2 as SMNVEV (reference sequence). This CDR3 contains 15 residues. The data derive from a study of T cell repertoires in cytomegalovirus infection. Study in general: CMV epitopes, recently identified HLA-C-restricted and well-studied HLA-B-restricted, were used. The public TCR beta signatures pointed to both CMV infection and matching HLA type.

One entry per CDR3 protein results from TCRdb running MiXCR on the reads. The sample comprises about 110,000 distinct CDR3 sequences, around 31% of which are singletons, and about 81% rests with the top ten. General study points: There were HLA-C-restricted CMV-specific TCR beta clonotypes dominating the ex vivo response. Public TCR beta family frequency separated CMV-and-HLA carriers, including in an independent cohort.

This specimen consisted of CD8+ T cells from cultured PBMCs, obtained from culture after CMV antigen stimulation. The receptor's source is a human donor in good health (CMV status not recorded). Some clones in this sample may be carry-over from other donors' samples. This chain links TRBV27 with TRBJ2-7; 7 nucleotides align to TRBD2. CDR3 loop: CASSLIGGGTYEQYF. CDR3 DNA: TGTGCCAGCAGTTTAATCGGGGGAGGGACCTACGAGCAGTACTTC.